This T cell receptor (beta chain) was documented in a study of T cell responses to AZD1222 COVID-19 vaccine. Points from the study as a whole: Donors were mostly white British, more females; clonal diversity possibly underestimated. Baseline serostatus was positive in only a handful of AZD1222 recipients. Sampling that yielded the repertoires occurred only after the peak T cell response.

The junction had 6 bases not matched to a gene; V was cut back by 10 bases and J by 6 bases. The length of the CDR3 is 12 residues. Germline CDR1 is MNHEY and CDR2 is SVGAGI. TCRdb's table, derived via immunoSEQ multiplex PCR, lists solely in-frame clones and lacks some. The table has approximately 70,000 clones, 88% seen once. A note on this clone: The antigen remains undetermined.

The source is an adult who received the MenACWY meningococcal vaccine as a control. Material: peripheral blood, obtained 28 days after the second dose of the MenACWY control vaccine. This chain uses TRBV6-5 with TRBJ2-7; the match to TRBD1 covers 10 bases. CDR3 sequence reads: CATRQGAFEQYF. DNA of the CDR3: TGTGCCACCCGACAGGGGGCCTTCGAGCAGTACTTC.